This TCR beta chain stems from a study of T-cell reconstitution after alpha-beta-depleted transplantation in children (dated by TCRdb to about 2016). Regarding the study in general: The study quantitatively tracked T-cell immune reconstitution after TCRalphabeta/CD19-depleted allogeneic hematopoietic cell transplantation in children using TCR repertoire profiling.

The germline V and J ends show losses of 4 bases and 0 bases respectively, and no gene match explains 3 bases of the junction. Counted from cysteine to phenylalanine, this CDR3 has 16 amino acids. Only the CDR3 region is kept as DNA, spanning 48 bases read in frame from base 1. Library creation used PCR. Sequencing relied on an Illumina HiSeq 2500. TCR libraries were prepared with molecular barcoding, using unique molecular identifiers to normalize TCRbeta repertoire quantification. TCRdb took the public reads, trimmed them with fastp at Q25, ran MiXCR for clone calling and kept in-frame beta chains. Rows are combined by CDR3 protein, so each entry shows the most common genes and DNA. The sample has around 600,000 distinct CDR3 sequences on record, approximately 17% of them singletons. The ten largest clones represent 1.1% of the sample. Concerning this clonotype: Its antigen is unknown. No per-base quality is available; no much larger clone lies one base away.

The receptor was derived from a human donor who donated a stem cell graft to a child with acute myeloid leukemia. This receptor chain uses TRBV12-3 or TRBV12-4 and TRBJ2-2; the junction holds 9 bases that match TRBD1. Here the sequenced sample was PBMCs from the stem cell graft donor, taken from the stem cell graft. Read as DNA, the sequence is TGTGCCAGCAGTTCGGGGACAGGGACGAACACCGGGGAGCTGTTTTTT. The encoded protein is CASSSGTGTNTGELFF.